Below are 21 T cell receptor beta chains sequenced from a single sample in a study of human T cells and chemical hapten exposure (dated by TCRdb to the early 2020s). Libraries were constructed by 5' RACE. The data were produced on an Illumina MiSeq. TCRdb reprocessed the public reads (quality trimming at Q25 with fastp, clone calling with MiXCR) and kept in-frame beta chains. Rows with a matching CDR3 protein are joined into one entry that keeps the most common DNA and genes. This sample comprises around 140,000 distinct CDR3 sequences, 3.5% to 5% of them detected only once. The top ten constitute 1.3% to 1.5% of the sample. Total RNA was isolated from unfractionated whole blood collected in Tempus Blood RNA tubes. These receptors all stem from a female donor in good health.

The rearrangement links TRBV7-2 to TRBJ2-1; a possible D gene is TRBD2 (9 bases). This CDR3 is 14 amino acids long. The V and J ends lost 6 bases and 7 bases respectively, with 16 bases between them. Germline values: CDR1 SGHTA, CDR2 FQGNSA. For the CDR3, the DNA is TGTGCCAGCAGTCTAGCGGGGACAGGAAATGAGCAGTTCTTC. Protein product: CASSLAGTGNEQFF.

This clonotype has a count of ten or more. V usage is TRBV29-1 and J usage is TRBJ2-5; D not certain. CDR3 length: 12 residues. The V end lost 6 bases, the J end lost 1 base, and 9 bases lay between the germline ends. Per the germline V gene, CDR1 is SQVTM and CDR2 is ANQGSEA. CDR3 sequence (DNA): TGCAGCGTGGGAAGGATCCAAGAGACCCAGTACTTC. This translates into CSVGRIQETQYF.

This clonotype was counted at least ten times. The rearrangement uses TRBV28 and TRBJ1-5; possible D gene TRBD1, 6 bases. V lost 5 bases, J lost 7 bases, and 15 bases lay in between. CDR1 MDHEN and CDR2 SYDVKM come from the germline V gene. The CDR3 loop spans 14 amino acids. CDR3 nucleotide sequence: TGTGCCAGCAGTCCTGACAGGAGATACCAGCCCCAGCATTTT. Translated, it gives CASSPDRRYQPQHF.

A few counts support this clonotype. This may stem from a read error, because a much larger clone lies one nucleotide away. The chain is built from TRBV10-3 and TRBJ2-7, with D perhaps TRBD1 (5 bases). Germline V gene sequence: CDR1 ENHRY, CDR2 SYGVKD. The CDR3 length is 13 residues. V lost 5 bases and J 5 bases, leaving 13 bases between the germline ends. The CDR3, as DNA: TGTGCCATCAGTAGAGACAGAACCGACGAGCAGTACTTC. It codes for CAISRDRTDEQYF.

There are many counts of this clonotype. The J gene is TRBJ2-3, the V gene TRBV3-1; D gene unclear. The V gene lost 1 base and the J gene lost 3 bases, with 5 bases spanning the gap. CDR1 is LGHDT, CDR2 YNNKEL, per germline (reference sequence). The CDR3 sequence is 13 residues long. The CDR3 DNA is TGTGCCAGCAGCCAAGGCAGAACAGATACGCAGTATTTT. Protein sequence: CASSQGRTDTQYF.

This clonotype has a count of ten or more. The chain links TRBV29-1 to TRBJ1-5, with a tentative D call TRBD1 (6 bases). The CDR3 sequence is 14 residues long. The germline V gene encodes CDR1 SQVTM and CDR2 ANQGSEA. Trimming removed 4 bases at V and 0 bases at J, with 10 bases between. This chain's CDR3 is CSVGTAYSNQPQHF. CDR3 bases: TGCAGCGTTGGGACAGCTTATAGCAATCAGCCCCAGCATTTT.

Many counts were recorded for this clonotype. The rearrangement joins TRBV6-6 to TRBJ2-5; 11 nucleotides agree with TRBD2. Looked up from germline, CDR1 is MNHNY and CDR2 is SVGAGI (reference sequence). This CDR3 is 18 amino acids long. Germline trimming cut 7 bases from V and 7 bases from J; bases unmatched to any gene: 20. CDR3 region: CASTHGLAGGPGLGTQYF. CDR3 nucleotides: TGTGCCAGCACCCACGGGCTAGCGGGGGGCCCGGGCCTGGGGACCCAGTACTTC.

The table lists this clonotype with many counts. The gene calls are TRBV5-1 and TRBJ1-2, with 10 bases aligning to TRBD1. With 4 bases clipped from V and 0 bases from J, the junction kept 9 bases outside the gene matches. CDR3 length: 17 residues. Germline lookup yields CDR1 SGHRS and CDR2 YFSETQ. The CDR3 nucleotides are TGCGCCAGCAGCCCGCAGGGACAGGGGAGAGCTAACTATGGCTACACCTTC. Encoded protein: CASSPQGQGRANYGYTF.

This clonotype has at least ten counts. The genes are TRBV20-1 and TRBJ2-3; D may be TRBD1 (6 bases). Trimming removed 5 bases at V and 2 bases at J, with 17 bases between. There are 15 residues in the CDR3. In germline, CDR1 is DFQATT, CDR2 SNEGSKA (reference sequence). In nucleotides, the CDR3 is TGCAGTGCTCCTCAAACAGGGTTGGCCACAGATACGCAGTATTTT. Protein: CSAPQTGLATDTQYF.

This clonotype showed up many times. The J gene is TRBJ1-1, the V gene TRBV27; D call uncertain. The CDR3 consists of 13 residues. V lost 0 bases and J 8 bases, leaving 10 bases between the germline ends. Germline assignment: CDR1 MNHEY and CDR2 SMNVEV (reference sequence). The CDR3 here is CASSLSRASEAFF. The CDR3 nucleotides read TGTGCCAGCAGTTTATCTCGGGCATCCGAAGCTTTCTTT.

This clonotype showed up many times. V is TRBV28 and J is TRBJ2-1; 11 bases agree with TRBD2. The CDR3 contains 16 residues. The junction had 8 bases not matched to a gene; V was cut back by 3 bases and J by 7 bases. Germline CDR1 is MDHEN and CDR2 is SYDVKM. The CDR3 DNA reads as TGTGCCAGCAGTTTCACTAGCGGGGGAGGTAGAAATGAGCAGTTCTTC. Its translation: CASSFTSGGGRNEQFF.

The chain combines TRBV3-1 with TRBJ2-3, with 9 bases that match TRBD2. Germline V gene lookup returns CDR1 LGHDT and CDR2 YNNKEL (reference sequence). V shed 0 bases, J shed 6 bases, and the junction held 7 bases outside the gene matches. The CDR3 has 16 amino acids. The CDR3 coding sequence is TGTGCCAGCAGCCAAGATCTTCGACTAGCGGCGGATACGCAGTATTTT. This sequence encodes CASSQDLRLAADTQYF.

In its sample, this clonotype was seen many times. The chain combines TRBV12-3 or TRBV12-4 with TRBJ1-1; 8 bases match TRBD1. V dropped 0 bases and J dropped 4; count of bases not matched to a gene: 4. This CDR3 spans 15 amino acids. CDR3 sequence reads: CASSLAITGGTEAFF. The CDR3 DNA is TGTGCCAGCAGTTTAGCCATTACAGGGGGCACTGAAGCTTTCTTT.

This clonotype was seen repeatedly, ten times or more. The chain uses TRBV25-1 and TRBJ1-1; the match to TRBD1 covers 11 bases. CDR1 is MGHDK and CDR2 is SYGVNS in the germline V gene. The CDR3 is 12 residues long. J lost 8 bases, V lost 8 bases, and 4 bases had no gene match. CDR3 amino acids: CASGTGGLEAFF. CDR3 DNA: TGTGCCAGCGGGACAGGGGGACTGGAAGCTTTCTTT.

The chain links TRBV6-5 to TRBJ2-1; the D is unclear. This CDR3 is 14 amino acids long. Trimming removed 0 bases from V and 5 bases from J, with 8 bases in between. The germline V gene has CDR1 MNHEY and CDR2 SVGAGI. Here the CDR3 reads CASSYSPRNNEQFF. The CDR3 DNA reads TGTGCCAGCAGTTACTCTCCCCGGAACAATGAGCAGTTCTTC.

This clonotype was observed at least ten times. In DNA, the CDR3 is TGTGCCAGTAGTTCATCCGGGTTTGCCAAAAACATTCAGTACTTC. This encodes CASSSSGFAKNIQYF. The chain is built from TRBV19 and TRBJ2-4; D not resolved. The CDR3 has 15 amino acids. CDR1 and CDR2 (germline): LNHDA, SQIVND (reference sequence). V lost 5 bases, J lost 1 base, and 12 bases lay in between.

In its sample, this clonotype was seen many times. The V call is TRBV3-1, the J call TRBJ1-4, with 10 bases lining up with TRBD1. CDR3 length: 14 amino acids. The J segment lost 7 bases and the V segment lost 5 bases, leaving 4 bases of the junction unmatched. The germline CDR1 and CDR2 sequences are LGHDT and YNNKEL (reference sequence). The CDR3 bases are TGTGCCAGCAGCAACCGGGACAGGGGTGAAAAACTGTTTTTT. Translating it yields CASSNRDRGEKLFF.

This clonotype was seen many times. The J gene is TRBJ2-7, the V gene TRBV5-1; 9 nucleotides line up with TRBD2. The germline V gene has CDR1 SGHRS and CDR2 YFSETQ. The CDR3 has 14 amino acids. With V trimmed by 4 bases and J by 0 bases, 2 bases remained unmatched. CDR3 sequence (DNA): TGCGCCAGCAGCACAGCGGGGGGCTCCTACGAGCAGTACTTC. Translation gives CASSTAGGSYEQYF.

This clonotype was seen repeatedly, ten times or more. The chain carries TRBV30 and TRBJ1-2; TRBD1 aligns across 8 bases. CDR1 GTSNPN and CDR2 SVGIG come from the germline V gene (reference sequence). CDR3 length: 17 residues. The V gene end was trimmed by 0 bases and the J gene end by 3 bases; junction bases not matched to a gene: 12. The CDR3 DNA sequence: TGTGCCTGGAGTGTACGACGACAGGGGAATAGTCACTATGGCTACACCTTC. Translated: CAWSVRRQGNSHYGYTF.

The chain recombines TRBV28 with TRBJ1-5; 7 nucleotides agree with TRBD1. This CDR3 comprises 18 residues. V lost 3 bases and J lost 3; bases outside the gene matches: 14. The germline gives CDR1 MDHEN, CDR2 SYDVKM. Written as DNA, the CDR3 is TGTGCCAGCAGTTTCTGTGAACAGGGGTCCACAGTCAATCAGCCCCAGCATTTT. This translates into CASSFCEQGSTVNQPQHF.

This clonotype was detected ten times or more. The CDR3 DNA reads TGTGCCAGCAGCTTCCTTAGCGGGGGAAGTTCCGATGAGCAGTTCTTC. Residues: CASSFLSGGSSDEQFF. The chain uses TRBV7-8 and TRBJ2-1, with 9 nucleotides matching TRBD2. Germline V gene lookup returns CDR1 SGHVS and CDR2 FQNEAQ. This CDR3 contains 16 residues. V shed 3 bases and J 8 bases; nucleotides not matched to a gene: 11.